These T cell receptor beta chains were read from a single sample in a study of T cells after yellow fever vaccination. MiXCR was run by TCRdb on the 5' RACE reads, yielding one entry per CDR3 protein. Of about 310,000 distinct CDR3 sequences in the sample, around 3.6% were seen once. The sequencing here drew on PBMCs, taken on the day of the yellow fever booster vaccination. These receptors were taken from a man aged 18 to 30 who received the YFV17D yellow fever vaccine. Each CDR3 is given with its conserved first and last residue.

CDR3 protein,J gene,V gene
CASSSPRDTARPQHF,TRBJ1-5,TRBV12-3/TRBV12-4
CASSLSGSPYGYTF,TRBJ1-2,TRBV27
CASSTFIAGGLTDTQYF,TRBJ2-3,TRBV19
CASKPSQRGSGANVLTF,TRBJ2-6,TRBV4-3
CASSDMGQGVNSPLHF,TRBJ1-6,TRBV6-1
CASSPGGLAGSYNEQFF,TRBJ2-1,TRBV5-1
CASSTVLAMGTDTQYF,TRBJ2-3,TRBV18
CASSATYEQYF,TRBJ2-7,TRBV7-2
CASSLASTVSPLHF,TRBJ1-6,TRBV28
CASSSRWAGELFF,TRBJ2-2,TRBV7-2
CASSQAKVGETQYF,TRBJ2-5,TRBV4-2
CSARNVWGEDLDTQYF,TRBJ2-3,TRBV20-1
CASSEGPEAGELFF,TRBJ2-2,TRBV6-1
CASSLTVLGGGDTGELFF,TRBJ2-2,TRBV7-9
CASSFSRSSYNEQFF,TRBJ2-1,TRBV5-1
CASSIGWGSSAEAFF,TRBJ1-1,TRBV19
CASSPRDFEAFF,TRBJ1-1,TRBV7-9
CASSSTSGGYNEQFF,TRBJ2-1,TRBV5-1
CASGGQGISGETQYF,TRBJ2-5,TRBV2
CASSQELAQGVKTQYF,TRBJ2-5,TRBV4-1
CASSGGQGVTNEQFF,TRBJ2-1,TRBV5-1
CASNRNLLSETQYF,TRBJ2-5,TRBV7-9
CSAPQPGTSGEQFF,TRBJ2-1,TRBV20-1
CASSLGRGGPETQYF,TRBJ2-5,TRBV7-6
CASSPGEGGAEAFF,TRBJ1-1,TRBV6-5
CASSEGGGVGNTQYF,TRBJ2-3,TRBV4-3
CASSLVLASRLEQFF,TRBJ2-1,TRBV7-9
CASSPTQVKTSGGRDEQFF,TRBJ2-1,TRBV7-6
CASSYSDTQYF,TRBJ2-3,TRBV6-2/TRBV6-3
CASGQGTNTGELFF,TRBJ2-2,TRBV7-6
CASRRRGRETQYF,TRBJ2-5,TRBV12-3/TRBV12-4
CSARVGGGETQYF,TRBJ2-5,TRBV20-1
CASSFPPGGQGIETQYF,TRBJ2-5,TRBV5-1
CASTGSPQPQHF,TRBJ1-5,TRBV28
CASSPAGSLRETQYF,TRBJ2-5,TRBV18
CASSRDRPRTGELFF,TRBJ2-2,TRBV5-1
CASSFHQFGGELSYEQYF,TRBJ2-7,TRBV12-3/TRBV12-4